This is a list of T cell receptor beta chains from one sample in a study of glioma-infiltrating T cells. One entry per CDR3 protein, called by TCRdb with MiXCR from the multiplex PCR reads. This table holds about 410,000 distinct CDR3 sequences, 35% to 45% found once. The sample comprised glioma tissue, nonneoplastic brain tissue, or PBMCs (not recorded which). Every receptor here comes from a human donor with low-grade glioma or glioblastoma, undergoing nonglioma brain surgery, or in good health (not recorded which). Each CDR3 is given with its conserved first and last residue. Fields, in order: V gene, D gene, J gene, clone size, CDR3 DNA, CDR3 protein. A D gene is named only where the DNA matches it firmly. For some rows the clone size is stated as once, few or many, or as a class when expanded; others skip it.

TRBV2	TRBD2	TRBJ2-1	few	TGTGCCAGCAGTGAAGGCGGGAGTTTTCATGAGCAGTTCTTC	CASSEGGSFHEQFF
TRBV12-3/TRBV12-4	TRBD2	TRBJ2-7	once	TGTGCCAGCAGTTCTACGGGAGGAAACTACGAGCAGTACTTC	CASSSTGGNYEQYF
TRBV7-9	NA	TRBJ1-2	NA	TGTGCCAGCAGCTTAAGGGGAGGCTACAACTTC	CASSLRGGYNF
TRBV28	TRBD1	TRBJ1-1	NA	TGTGCCAGCAGCTCGCAGGGGGGCGCTGAAGCTTTCTTT	CASSSQGGAEAFF
TRBV29-1	NA	TRBJ2-7	NA	TGCAGCGTGAGGGCCCCTCGGGAGCAGTACTTC	CSVRAPREQYF
TRBV15	NA	TRBJ2-7	few	TGTGCCACCAGCAGAGGAACGGGTCTGAGCTCCTACGAGCAGTACTTC	CATSRGTGLSSYEQYF
TRBV6-9	NA	TRBJ1-4	NA	TGTGCCATCAGTTCGCAGGGATCTAATGAAAAACTGTTTTTT	CAISSQGSNEKLFF
TRBV19	NA	TRBJ1-1	NA	TGTGCCAGTAGTTTGGGGTCAGGATCGAGGACTGAAGCTTTCTTT	CASSLGSGSRTEAFF
TRBV6-1	TRBD1	TRBJ1-4	few	TGTGCCAGCAGTATAAGGGGGCTTTCTGAAAAACTGTTTTTT	CASSIRGLSEKLFF
TRBV20-1	TRBD2	TRBJ2-7	once	TGCAGTGCTAGAGCCGATTCGGGACTAGCGGGTGGGGGCTACAAGCAGTACTTC	CSARADSGLAGGGYKQYF
TRBV20-1	TRBD1	TRBJ2-1	NA	TGCAGTGCACAGCTCCCGGGACAGGGGTATGATGAGCAGTTCTTC	CSAQLPGQGYDEQFF
TRBV19	NA	TRBJ2-7	once	TGTGCCAGCTCCTGGACAGATTCCTACGAGCAGTACTTC	CASSWTDSYEQYF
TRBV6-2/TRBV6-3	NA	TRBJ1-4	many	TGTGCCAGCAGTTACCCGACCCGAAATGAAAAACTGTTTTTT	CASSYPTRNEKLFF
TRBV2	TRBD2	TRBJ2-1	NA	TGTGCCAGCAGTGAAAGACTAGCTCCGATTGAGCAGTTCTTC	CASSERLAPIEQFF
TRBV7-8	TRBD2	TRBJ2-2	NA	TGTGCCAGTCGGCTAGCGGGAGGGTTGAACACCGGGGAGCTGTTTTTT	CASRLAGGLNTGELFF
TRBV28	NA	TRBJ1-5	many	TGTGCCAGCAGTTACTCCGGGTATAGCAATCAGCCCCAGCATTTT	CASSYSGYSNQPQHF
TRBV7-2	TRBD2	TRBJ2-1	once	TGTGCCAGCAGTCGGGGACTAGACACCTACAATGAGCAGTTCTTC	CASSRGLDTYNEQFF
TRBV6-1	TRBD1	TRBJ2-3	NA	TGTGCCAGCAGTAGACAGGGGGCATCAGATATTCAGTATTTT	CASSRQGASDIQYF
TRBV28	NA	TRBJ1-1	NA	TGTGCCAGCAGTTTACGGAACACTGAATCTTTCTTT	CASSLRNTESFF
TRBV10-3	NA	TRBJ2-5	NA	TGTGCCATCAAGGGTCCGGGGGAAGAGACCCAGTACTTC	CAIKGPGEETQYF
TRBV6-1	TRBD1	TRBJ1-6	NA	TGTGCCAGCAGCCCACACCGCTCATCGGGACAGCATAATTCACCCCTCCACTTT	CASSPHRSSGQHNSPLHF
TRBV5-4	TRBD1	TRBJ2-1	NA	TGTGCCAGCAGCTTAGGGACAGTAAGCTCATACGAGCAGTTCTTC	CASSLGTVSSYEQFF
TRBV3-1	NA	TRBJ2-1	once	TGTGCCAGCAGCCAAGGGGCCCGGGGCGCGGGATACAATGAGCAGTTCTTC	CASSQGARGAGYNEQFF
TRBV20-1	TRBD2	TRBJ2-3	NA	TGCAGTGCTAGGGAGTTTGCGGGAGGCACAGATACGCAGTATTTT	CSAREFAGGTDTQYF
TRBV7-9	TRBD1	TRBJ2-3	few	TGTGCCAGCAGTTCTCCTGGGACAGGGAGAGATACGCAGTATTTT	CASSSPGTGRDTQYF
TRBV7-9	NA	TRBJ2-7	NA	TGTGCCAGCAGCTCCGGGACTGCCGCCCTCGAGCAGTACTTC	CASSSGTAALEQYF
TRBV28	NA	TRBJ1-1	many	TGTGCCAGCAGTTTATGGTCATTGTCTGAAGCTTTCTTT	CASSLWSLSEAFF
TRBV15	NA	TRBJ1-1	many	TGTGCCACCAGCAGACCAGCAGGGGCCTTAACTTTCTTT	CATSRPAGALTFF
TRBV2	NA	TRBJ2-7	NA	TGTGCCAGCAGCCCGGATCTTAGCTCCTACGAGCAGTACTTC	CASSPDLSSYEQYF
TRBV4-3	TRBD1	TRBJ1-2	few	TGCGCCAGCAGCCAAATGACCGGACAGGGAAGCTATGGCTACACCTTC	CASSQMTGQGSYGYTF
TRBV24-1	NA	TRBJ2-3	many	TGTGCCACCAGCGGGGGAAGCACAGATACGCAGTATTTT	CATSGGSTDTQYF
TRBV7-3	NA	TRBJ1-1	NA	TGTGCCAGCAGCTTATCGGGAGGACGGATCACTGAAGCTTTCTTT	CASSLSGGRITEAFF
TRBV7-2	TRBD1	TRBJ2-7	many	TGTGCCAGCAGCCCCTGGACAGGCTCCTACGAGCAGTACTTC	CASSPWTGSYEQYF
TRBV20-1	TRBD2	TRBJ2-5	many	TGCAGTGCTAGAGTGTGGCTAGCGGGAGGTGTAGAGACCCAGTACTTC	CSARVWLAGGVETQYF
TRBV28	NA	TRBJ1-1	few	TGTGCCAGCAGTCCGACGGGACTCCGAGAGACTGAAGCTTTCTTT	CASSPTGLRETEAFF
TRBV20-1	NA	TRBJ2-1	once	TGCAGTGCTAGAGGCGACCCCTACAATGAGCAGTTCTTC	CSARGDPYNEQFF
TRBV7-9	NA	TRBJ1-2	NA	TGTGCCAGCAGCAACGGAACAGGAGGTAGATTCTTTGGTGGCTACACCTTC	CASSNGTGGRFFGGYTF
TRBV20-1	TRBD1	TRBJ2-7	NA	TGCAGTGCGCGGGACAGGGCAGACGAGCAGTACTTC	CSARDRADEQYF
TRBV27	NA	TRBJ2-7	many	TGTGCCAGCGGATCCTCAATTATCCGGGAGTCAGTCGACGAGCAGTACTTC	CASGSSIIRESVDEQYF
TRBV27	NA	TRBJ2-1	many	TGTGCCAGCAGTTCGGGGACCGGTACTTACAATGAGCAGTTCTTC	CASSSGTGTYNEQFF
TRBV20-1	TRBD2	TRBJ2-7	few	TGCAGTGCTGGAGGAGGGACTAGCGGATCCTACGAGCAGTACTTC	CSAGGGTSGSYEQYF
TRBV25-1	TRBD2	TRBJ2-1	many	TGTGCCAGCAGCGATATAGCGACTAGCGGCTCCTACAATGAGCAGTTCTTC	CASSDIATSGSYNEQFF
TRBV24-1	NA	TRBJ1-3	NA	TGTGCCACCAGTGATTTGAACAGGACTTGCTCTGGAAACACCATATATTTT	CATSDLNRTCSGNTIYF
TRBV7-2	TRBD1	TRBJ2-1	NA	TGTGCCAGCAGCCGTCATAACAGGGGCGGGTTCCACTACAATGAGCAGTTCTTC	CASSRHNRGGFHYNEQFF
TRBV7-6	NA	TRBJ1-2	NA	TGTGCCAGCAATTTCGACACCTATGGCTACACCTTC	CASNFDTYGYTF
TRBV29-1	NA	TRBJ1-1	NA	TGCAGCGTTGAAGACACAGTGCACACTGAAGCTTTCTTT	CSVEDTVHTEAFF
TRBV7-2	NA	TRBJ2-3	many	TGTGCCAGCAGCTCAGGAGCAGATACGCAGTATTTT	CASSSGADTQYF
TRBV6-2/TRBV6-3	NA	TRBJ2-5	few	TGTGCCAGCAGTTACTCCTCCCCCTTAGGGGCCCAGGAGACCCAGTACTTC	CASSYSSPLGAQETQYF
TRBV28	NA	TRBJ1-6	few	TGTGCCAGCAGTCCCGAGGGGAGCTCCTATAATTCACCCCTCCACTTT	CASSPEGSSYNSPLHF
TRBV7-9	TRBD2	TRBJ2-1	few	TGTGCCAGCAGCTCTTCCGGGACTAGCGCTTATTCCTACAATGAGCAGTTCTTC	CASSSSGTSAYSYNEQFF
TRBV20-1	NA	TRBJ2-7	NA	TGCAGTGCTACCCCCTTCTACGAGCAGTACTTC	CSATPFYEQYF
TRBV11-1	TRBD1	TRBJ1-1	few	TGTGCCAGCAGCTACGACAGGGGCAATGAAGCTTTCTTT	CASSYDRGNEAFF
TRBV4-3	NA	TRBJ1-2	NA	TGCGCCAGCAGCCAGGCCCGTCTCGGCTATGTCTACACCTTC	CASSQARLGYVYTF
TRBV15	NA	TRBJ2-3	many	TGTGCCACCAGCAGAGATTCCCCGAGCGCAATTACCACAGATACGCAGTATTTT	CATSRDSPSAITTDTQYF
TRBV20-1	NA	TRBJ2-7	few	TGCAGTGCTAGGGGTCTACCGGGCCTTTCCTACGAGCAGTACTTC	CSARGLPGLSYEQYF
TRBV15	NA	TRBJ2-7	many	TGTGCCACCAGCAGGGACAGTTCGGTCTCCTACGAGCAGTACTTC	CATSRDSSVSYEQYF
TRBV20-1	TRBD1	TRBJ2-4	NA	TGCAGTGCCGAACCGGGACAGCGAACGGACATTCAGTACTTC	CSAEPGQRTDIQYF
TRBV5-1	NA	TRBJ1-5	NA	TGCGCCAGCAGCTCAAGAGGGGAAGGACAGCCCCAGCATTTT	CASSSRGEGQPQHF
TRBV4-1	NA	TRBJ1-2	NA	TGCGCCAGCAGCCAGGAGAGACAGGCCCTTAACTATGGCTACACCTTC	CASSQERQALNYGYTF